The next 2 T cell receptor beta chains were all read from a single sample in a study of shared clonotypes between healthy human individuals. Assay used: immunoSEQ multiplex PCR; TCRdb lists only in-frame clones, some missing. The sample has fewer than 550,000 clones; 75% to 80% are singletons. Material: PBMCs. These receptors were obtained from a woman aged 40 to 55 in good health. Some clones in this sample may be carry-over from other donors' samples.

This chain connects TRBV5-1 to TRBJ2-1; TRBD1 matches 9 bases. J lost 8 bases, V lost 5 bases, and 14 bases had no gene match. The CDR3 covers 16 residues. Per the germline V gene, CDR1 is SGHRS and CDR2 is YFSETQ. DNA for the CDR3: TGCGCCAGCAGTGACGCCCTGGGGACAGGGCACCATGAGCAGTTCTTC. Its translation: CASSDALGTGHHEQFF.

The rearrangement links TRBV9 to TRBJ2-7, with 10 bases aligning to TRBD2. The CDR3 extends over 14 amino acids. The J segment lost 4 bases and the V segment lost 4 bases, leaving 5 bases of the junction unmatched. CDR1 is SGDLS and CDR2 is YYNGEE in the germline V gene. The CDR3 loop reads CASSRSGGEYEQYF. In DNA form, the CDR3 reads TGTGCCAGCAGCAGAAGCGGGGGGGAGTACGAGCAGTACTTC. Filled out from reference TRBV9 and TRBJ2-7, the complete variable domain reads DSGVTQTPKHLITATGQRVTLRCSPRSGDLSVYWYQQSLDQGLQFLIQYYNGEERAKGNILERFSAQQFPDLHSELNLSSLELGDSALYFCASSRSGGEYEQYFGPGTRLTVT.